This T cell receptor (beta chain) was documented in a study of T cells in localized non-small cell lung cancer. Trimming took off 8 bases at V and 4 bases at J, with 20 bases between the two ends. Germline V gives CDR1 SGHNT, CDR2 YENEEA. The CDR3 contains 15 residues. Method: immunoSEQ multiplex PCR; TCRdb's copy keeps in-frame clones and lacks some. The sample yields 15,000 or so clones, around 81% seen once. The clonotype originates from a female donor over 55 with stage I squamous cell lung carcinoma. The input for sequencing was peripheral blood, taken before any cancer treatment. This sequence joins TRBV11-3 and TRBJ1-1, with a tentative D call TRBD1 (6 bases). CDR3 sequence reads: CASAQTGYSGTEAFF. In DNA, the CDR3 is TGTGCCAGCGCTCAAACAGGGTATAGTGGCACTGAAGCTTTCTTT.